Below are 3 T cell receptor beta chains sequenced from a single sample in a study of blood T cells in healthy people across ages. Sample-barcoded 5' priming and a J-beta primer mix drove a second PCR of about 7 to 12 cycles. TCRdb analysed the 5' RACE reads with MiXCR anew, one entry per CDR3 protein. The table has around 780,000 distinct CDR3 sequences, approximately 24% seen once; the top ten hold 3%. These data were also filed under a second study, of T cells of mothers and their children.

Sequences were obtained from blood. The source is a boy aged 5-17 years in good health.

This clonotype occurred a few times. This chain uses TRBV10-3 with TRBJ2-5; D is perhaps TRBD1 (5 bases). Trimming removed 4 bases at V and 5 bases at J, with 8 bases between. Germline CDR1 ENHRY, CDR2 SYGVKD. This CDR3 has 12 residues. CDR3 residues: CAISGTSETQYF. The CDR3 DNA sequence: TGTGCCATCAGTGGGACATCGGAGACCCAGTACTTC.

This chain links TRBV29-1 with TRBJ1-4, with TRBD1 matching 7 bases. Germline CDR1 and CDR2: SQVTM and ANQGSEA. CDR3 length: 12 amino acids. After removal of 7 bases from V and 8 bases from J, the junction contained 7 bases not matched to a gene. CDR3 loop: CSARGPGEKLFF. In nucleotides, the CDR3 is TGCAGCGCAAGGGGGCCGGGCGAAAAACTGTTTTTT.

Comment on this clonotype: At one end, the junction sequence differs from germline, possibly due to a read error. The genes are TRBV10-2 and TRBJ1-2; a weak D match, TRBD1 (5 bases). The CDR3 loop spans 13 amino acids. CDR1 and CDR2 (germline): WSHSY, SAAADI. CDR3 DNA sequence: TGCGCCAGCAGCCCCAGGGTGCGCGGCGGCTGCACCTTC. This encodes CASSPRVRGGCTF.